This TCR beta chain derives from a study of blood T cell repertoires in COVID-19. Study context: COVID-19 samples from acute and convalescent phases originated in the United States, Italy and Spain. Sources were T cells, B-cell-depleted T cells, or PBMCs; the material itself was cDNA or gDNA.

Per the authors' pipeline: It was from reference gene primer amplification that nucleated cell counts were estimated. Only in-frame clones appear in the TCRdb table, and some are missing; sequencing was by immunoSEQ multiplex PCR. The V and J calls and clone size were taken over from that table, and D and trimming were inferred from the DNA. In the table there are about 140,000 clones, roughly 80% of which are singletons. The ends lost 3 bases at V and 8 bases at J; junction bases unmatched: 8. The CDR3 runs 15 residues. The germline gives CDR1 KGHSH, CDR2 LQKENI. This TCR derives from a man in his 70s who had recovered from COVID-19. The J gene is TRBJ2-1, the V gene TRBV18; 9 bases are shared with TRBD2. Sequenced material: peripheral blood. DNA for the CDR3: TGTGCCAGCTCACCCCGAATAGCGGGAGCGGATGAGCAGTTCTTC. Translation gives CASSPRIAGADEQFF.